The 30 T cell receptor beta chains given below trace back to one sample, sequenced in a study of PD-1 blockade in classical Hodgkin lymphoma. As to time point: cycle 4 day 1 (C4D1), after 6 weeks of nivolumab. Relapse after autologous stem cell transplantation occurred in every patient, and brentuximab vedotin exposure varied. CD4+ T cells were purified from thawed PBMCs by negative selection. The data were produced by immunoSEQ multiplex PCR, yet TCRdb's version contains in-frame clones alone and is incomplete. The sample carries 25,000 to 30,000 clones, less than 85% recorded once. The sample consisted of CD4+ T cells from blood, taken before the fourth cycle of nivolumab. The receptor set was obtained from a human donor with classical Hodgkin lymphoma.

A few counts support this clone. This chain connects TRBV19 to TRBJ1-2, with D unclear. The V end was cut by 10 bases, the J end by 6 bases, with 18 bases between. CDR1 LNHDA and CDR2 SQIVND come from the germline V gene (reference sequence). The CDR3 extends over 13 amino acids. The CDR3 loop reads CATARKGSNGYTF. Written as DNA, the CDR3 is TGTGCCACCGCTCGAAAAGGGTCGAATGGCTACACCTTC.

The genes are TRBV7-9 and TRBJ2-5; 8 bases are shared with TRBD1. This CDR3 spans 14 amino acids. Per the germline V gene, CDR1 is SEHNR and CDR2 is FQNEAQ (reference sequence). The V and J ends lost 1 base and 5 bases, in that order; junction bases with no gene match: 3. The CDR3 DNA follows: TGTGCCAGCAGCTTAGGGACAGGGTGGGAGACCCAGTACTTC. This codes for CASSLGTGWETQYF.

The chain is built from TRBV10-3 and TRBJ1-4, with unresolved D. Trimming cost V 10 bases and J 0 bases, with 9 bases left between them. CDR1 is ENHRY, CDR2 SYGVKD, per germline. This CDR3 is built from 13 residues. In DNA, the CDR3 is TGTGCCACCGGAGTTGCAACTAATGAAAAACTGTTTTTT. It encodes CATGVATNEKLFF.

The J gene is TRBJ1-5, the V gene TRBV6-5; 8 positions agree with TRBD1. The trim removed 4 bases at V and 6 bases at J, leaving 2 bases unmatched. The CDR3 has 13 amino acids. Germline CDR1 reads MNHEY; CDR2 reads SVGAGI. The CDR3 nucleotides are TGTGCCAGCAGTTCCAGGGGGCGTCAGCCCCAGCATTTT. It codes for CASSSRGRQPQHF.

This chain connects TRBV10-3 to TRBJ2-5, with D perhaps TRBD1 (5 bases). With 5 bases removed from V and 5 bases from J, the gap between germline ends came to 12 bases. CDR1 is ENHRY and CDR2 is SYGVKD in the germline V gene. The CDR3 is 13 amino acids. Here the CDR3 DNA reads TGTGCCATCAGTCTTGACAGATGGGAGACCCAGTACTTC. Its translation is CAISLDRWETQYF.

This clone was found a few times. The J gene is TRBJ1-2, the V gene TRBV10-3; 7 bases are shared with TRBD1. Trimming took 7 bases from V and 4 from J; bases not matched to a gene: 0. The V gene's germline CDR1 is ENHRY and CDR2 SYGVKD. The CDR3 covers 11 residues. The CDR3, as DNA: TGTGCCATCACAGGGGGCTATGGCTACACCTTC. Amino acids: CAITGGYGYTF.

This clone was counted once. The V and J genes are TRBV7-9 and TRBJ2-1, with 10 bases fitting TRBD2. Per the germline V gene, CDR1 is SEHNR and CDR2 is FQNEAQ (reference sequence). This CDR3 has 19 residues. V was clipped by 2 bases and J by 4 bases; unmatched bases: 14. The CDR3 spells CASSLLLRSAGGLYNEQFF. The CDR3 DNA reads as TGTGCCAGCAGCTTACTTTTGCGCTCAGCGGGAGGGCTATACAATGAGCAGTTCTTC. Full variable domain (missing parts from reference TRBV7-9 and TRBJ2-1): DTGVSQNPRHKITKRGQNVTFRCDPISEHNRLYWYRQTLGQGPEFLTYFQNEAQLEKSRLLSDRFSAERPKGSFSTLEIQRTEQGDSAMYLCASSLLLRSAGGLYNEQFFGPGTRLTVL.

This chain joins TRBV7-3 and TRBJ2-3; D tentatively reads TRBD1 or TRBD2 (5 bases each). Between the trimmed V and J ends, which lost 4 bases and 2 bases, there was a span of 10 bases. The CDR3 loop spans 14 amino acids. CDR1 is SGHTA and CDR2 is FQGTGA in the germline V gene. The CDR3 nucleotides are TGTGCCAGCAGCTCAGGGACCTTCACAGATACGCAGTATTTT. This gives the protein CASSSGTFTDTQYF.

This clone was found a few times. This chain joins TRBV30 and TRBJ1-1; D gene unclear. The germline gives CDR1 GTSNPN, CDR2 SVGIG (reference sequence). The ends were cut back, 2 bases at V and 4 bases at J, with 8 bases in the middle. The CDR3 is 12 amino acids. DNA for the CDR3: TGTGCCTGGAGTAGGGAGAGCACTGAAGCTTTCTTT. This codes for CAWSRESTEAFF.

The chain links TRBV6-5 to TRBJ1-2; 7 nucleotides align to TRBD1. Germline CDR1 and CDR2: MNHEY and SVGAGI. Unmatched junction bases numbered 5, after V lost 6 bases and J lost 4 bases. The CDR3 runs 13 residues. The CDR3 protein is CASSRQGVYGYTF. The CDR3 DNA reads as TGTGCCAGCAGCCGACAGGGTGTCTATGGCTACACCTTC.

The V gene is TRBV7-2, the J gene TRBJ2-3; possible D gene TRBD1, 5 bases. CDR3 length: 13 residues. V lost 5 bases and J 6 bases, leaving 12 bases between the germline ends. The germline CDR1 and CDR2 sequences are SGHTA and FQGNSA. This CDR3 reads CASSDDPGDTQYF. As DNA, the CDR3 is TGTGCCAGCAGCGACGACCCAGGGGATACGCAGTATTTT.

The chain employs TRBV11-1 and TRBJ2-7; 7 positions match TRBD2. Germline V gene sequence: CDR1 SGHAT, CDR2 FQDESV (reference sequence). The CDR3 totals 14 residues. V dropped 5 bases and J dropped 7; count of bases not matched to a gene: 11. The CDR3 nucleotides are TGTGCCAGCAGCGGGTGTGGGGAGGGTAGGGAGCAGTACTTC. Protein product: CASSGCGEGREQYF.

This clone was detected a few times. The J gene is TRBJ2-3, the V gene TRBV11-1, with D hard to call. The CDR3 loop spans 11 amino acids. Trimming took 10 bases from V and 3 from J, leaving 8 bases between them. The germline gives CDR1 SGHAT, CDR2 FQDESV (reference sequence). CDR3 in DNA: TGTGCCATAGGAGAGACAGATACGCAGTATTTT. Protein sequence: CAIGETDTQYF.

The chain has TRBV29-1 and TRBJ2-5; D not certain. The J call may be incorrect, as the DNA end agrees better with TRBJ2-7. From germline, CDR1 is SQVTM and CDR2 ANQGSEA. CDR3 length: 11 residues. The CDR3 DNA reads TGCAGCGTTGAATCCGGCTACGAGCAGTACTTC. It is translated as CSVESGYEQYF.

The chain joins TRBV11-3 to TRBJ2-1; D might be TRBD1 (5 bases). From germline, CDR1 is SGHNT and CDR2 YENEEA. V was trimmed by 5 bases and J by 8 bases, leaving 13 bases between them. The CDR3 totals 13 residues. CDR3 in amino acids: CASSPRRGDEQFF. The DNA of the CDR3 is TGTGCCAGCAGCCCCAGAAGGGGTGATGAGCAGTTCTTC.

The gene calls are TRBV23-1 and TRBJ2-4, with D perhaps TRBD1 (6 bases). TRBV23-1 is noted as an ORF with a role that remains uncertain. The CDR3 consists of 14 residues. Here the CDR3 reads CAPQGMMAKNIQYF. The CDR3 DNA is TGCGCGCCCCAGGGGATGATGGCCAAAAACATTCAGTACTTC.

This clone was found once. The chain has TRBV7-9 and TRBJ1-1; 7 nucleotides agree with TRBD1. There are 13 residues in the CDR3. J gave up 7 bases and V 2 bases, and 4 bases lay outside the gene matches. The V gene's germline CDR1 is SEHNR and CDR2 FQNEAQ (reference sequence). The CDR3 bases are TGTGCCAGCAGCTTAAATAGGGACAGTGAAGCTTTCTTT. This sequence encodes CASSLNRDSEAFF.

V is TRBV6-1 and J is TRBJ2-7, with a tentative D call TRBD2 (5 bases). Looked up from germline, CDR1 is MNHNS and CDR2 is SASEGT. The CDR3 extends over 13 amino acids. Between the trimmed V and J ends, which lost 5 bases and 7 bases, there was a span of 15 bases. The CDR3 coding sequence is TGTGCCAGCAGTTCGCGGCCCACGGGAGAGCAGTACTTC. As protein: CASSSRPTGEQYF.

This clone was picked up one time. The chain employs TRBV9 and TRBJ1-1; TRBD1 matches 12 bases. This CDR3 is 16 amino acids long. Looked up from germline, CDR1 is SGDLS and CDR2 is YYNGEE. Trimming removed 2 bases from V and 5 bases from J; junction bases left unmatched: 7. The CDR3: CASSVRPGQGATEAFF. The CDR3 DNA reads TGTGCCAGCAGCGTCAGGCCGGGACAGGGGGCGACTGAAGCTTTCTTT.

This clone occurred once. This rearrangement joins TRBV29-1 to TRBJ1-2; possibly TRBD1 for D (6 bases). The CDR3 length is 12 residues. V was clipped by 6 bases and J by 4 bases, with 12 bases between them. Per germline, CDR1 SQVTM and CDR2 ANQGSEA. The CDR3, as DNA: TGCAGCGTGGCAGGGGCGATCTATGGCTACACCTTC. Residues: CSVAGAIYGYTF.

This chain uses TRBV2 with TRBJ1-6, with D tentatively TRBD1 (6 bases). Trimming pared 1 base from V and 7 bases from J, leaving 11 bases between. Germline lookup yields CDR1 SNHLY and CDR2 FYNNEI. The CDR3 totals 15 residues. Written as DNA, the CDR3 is TGTGCCAGCAGTGAAGAAAGGGGGGCAAATTCACCCCTCCACTTT. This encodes CASSEERGANSPLHF.

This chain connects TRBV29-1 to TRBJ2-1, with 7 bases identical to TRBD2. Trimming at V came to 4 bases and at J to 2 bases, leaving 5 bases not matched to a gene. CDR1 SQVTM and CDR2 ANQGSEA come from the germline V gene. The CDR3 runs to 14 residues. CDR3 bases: TGCAGCGTTGGTGGGCGGGGGACCTACAATGAGCAGTTCTTC. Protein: CSVGGRGTYNEQFF.

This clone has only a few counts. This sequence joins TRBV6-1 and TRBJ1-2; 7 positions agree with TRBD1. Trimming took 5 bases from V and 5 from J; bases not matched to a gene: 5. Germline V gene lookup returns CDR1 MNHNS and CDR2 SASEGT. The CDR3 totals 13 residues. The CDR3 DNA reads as TGTGCCAGCAGTCCCAGGGGGAATTATGGCTACACCTTC. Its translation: CASSPRGNYGYTF.

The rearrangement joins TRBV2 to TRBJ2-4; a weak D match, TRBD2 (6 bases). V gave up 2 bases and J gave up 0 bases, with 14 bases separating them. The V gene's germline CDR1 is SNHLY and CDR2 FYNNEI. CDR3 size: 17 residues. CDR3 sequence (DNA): TGTGCCAGCAGTGAACCGGACGGGGGAGGAGCCAAAAACATTCAGTACTTC. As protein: CASSEPDGGGAKNIQYF.

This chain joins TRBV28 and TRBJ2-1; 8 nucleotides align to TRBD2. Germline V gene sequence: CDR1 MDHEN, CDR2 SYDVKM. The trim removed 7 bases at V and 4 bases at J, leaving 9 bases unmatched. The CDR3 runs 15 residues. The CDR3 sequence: CASTRAGEGYNEQFF. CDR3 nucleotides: TGTGCCAGCACCAGAGCGGGAGAAGGGTACAATGAGCAGTTCTTC. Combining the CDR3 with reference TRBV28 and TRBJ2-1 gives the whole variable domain DVKVTQSSRYLVKRTGEKVFLECVQDMDHENMFWYRQDPGLGLRLIYFSYDVKMKEKGDIPEGYSVSREKKERFSLILESASTNQTSMYLCASTRAGEGYNEQFFGPGTRLTVL.

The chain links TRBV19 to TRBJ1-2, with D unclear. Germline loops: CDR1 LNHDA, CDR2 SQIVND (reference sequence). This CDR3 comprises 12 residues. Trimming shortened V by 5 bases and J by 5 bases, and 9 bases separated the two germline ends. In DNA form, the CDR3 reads TGTGCCAGTAGTTCGCAGGTTTATGGCTACACCTTC. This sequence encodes CASSSQVYGYTF.

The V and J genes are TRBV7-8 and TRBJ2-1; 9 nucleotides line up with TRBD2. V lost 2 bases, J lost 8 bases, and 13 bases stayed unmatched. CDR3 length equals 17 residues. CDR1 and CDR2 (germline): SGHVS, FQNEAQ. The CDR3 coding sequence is TGTGCCAGCAGCTTAATAATAGCGGGGGAAACGGACGATGAGCAGTTCTTC. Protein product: CASSLIIAGETDDEQFF. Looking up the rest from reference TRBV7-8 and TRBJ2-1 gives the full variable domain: GAGVSQSPRYKVAKRGQDVALRCDPISGHVSLFWYQQALGQGPEFLTYFQNEAQLDKSGLPSDRFFAERPEGSVSTLKIQRTQQEDSAVYLCASSLIIAGETDDEQFFGPGTRLTVL.

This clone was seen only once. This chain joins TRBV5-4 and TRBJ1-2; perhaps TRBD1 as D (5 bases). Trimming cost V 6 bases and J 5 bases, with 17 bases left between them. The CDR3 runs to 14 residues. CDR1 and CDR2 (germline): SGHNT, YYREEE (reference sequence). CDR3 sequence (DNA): TGTGCCAGCACCCTCGTAGACAGTCGGTATGGCTACACCTTC. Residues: CASTLVDSRYGYTF.

The DNA for the CDR3 is TGTGCCAGCAGTACAGGGGTTGGGGAGACCCAGTACTTC. This codes for CASSTGVGETQYF. The chain combines TRBV7-3 with TRBJ2-5; 7 bases match TRBD1. Germline V gives CDR1 SGHTA, CDR2 FQGTGA. This CDR3 comprises 13 residues. J gave up 5 bases and V 6 bases, and 6 bases lay outside the gene matches.

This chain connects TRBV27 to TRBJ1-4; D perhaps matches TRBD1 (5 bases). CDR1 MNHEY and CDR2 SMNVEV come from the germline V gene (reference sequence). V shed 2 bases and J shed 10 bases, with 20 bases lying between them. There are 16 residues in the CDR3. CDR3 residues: CASSLLPGTAFGKLFF. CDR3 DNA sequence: TGTGCCAGCAGTTTACTACCCGGGACCGCTTTCGGAAAACTGTTTTTT. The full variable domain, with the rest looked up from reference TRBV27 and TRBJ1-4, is EAQVTQNPRYLITVTGKKLTVTCSQNMNHEYMSWYRQDPGLGLRQIYYSMNVEVTDKGDVPEGYKVSRKEKRNFPLILESPSPNQTSLYFCASSLLPGTAFGKLFFGSGTQLSVL.